This TCR beta chain is drawn from a study of shared clonotypes between healthy human individuals. Trimming removed 8 bases from V and 4 bases from J, with 14 bases in between. Germline loops: CDR1 LNHDA, CDR2 SQIVND (reference sequence). The CDR3 has 13 amino acids. Repertoires were generated with immunoSEQ multiplex PCR, while TCRdb's copy carries only in-frame clones and drops some. Of hundreds of thousands of clones in the sample, 72% were seen once. The specimen was memory CD4+ T cells sorted from blood. The subset: CD45RA-negative fraction. V usage is TRBV19 and J usage is TRBJ1-2; the D is unclear. The origin of this receptor is a woman in her 30s in good health. CDR3 protein: CASRRGPVYGYTF. In nucleotides, the CDR3 is TGTGCCAGTCGTCGAGGCCCGGTCTATGGCTACACCTTC.